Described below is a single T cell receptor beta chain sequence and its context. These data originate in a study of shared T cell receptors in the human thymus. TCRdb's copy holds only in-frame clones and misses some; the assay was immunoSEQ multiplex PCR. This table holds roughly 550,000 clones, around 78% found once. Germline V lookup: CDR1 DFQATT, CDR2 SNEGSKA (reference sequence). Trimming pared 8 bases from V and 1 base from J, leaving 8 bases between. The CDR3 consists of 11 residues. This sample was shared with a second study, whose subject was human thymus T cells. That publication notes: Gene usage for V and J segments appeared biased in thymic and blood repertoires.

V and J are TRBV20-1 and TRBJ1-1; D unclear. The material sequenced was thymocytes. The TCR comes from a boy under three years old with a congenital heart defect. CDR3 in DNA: TGCAGTCTTCTTAGGAACACTGAAGCTTTCTTT. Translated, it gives CSLLRNTEAFF.